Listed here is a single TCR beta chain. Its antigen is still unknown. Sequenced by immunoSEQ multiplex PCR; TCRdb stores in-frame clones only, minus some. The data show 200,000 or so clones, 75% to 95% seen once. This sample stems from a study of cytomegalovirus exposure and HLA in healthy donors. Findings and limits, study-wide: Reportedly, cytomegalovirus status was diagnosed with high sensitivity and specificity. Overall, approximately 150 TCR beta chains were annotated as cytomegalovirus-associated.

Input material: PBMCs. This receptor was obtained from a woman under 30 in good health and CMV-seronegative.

The CDR3 region is CASSPSGTLRTDTQYF. DNA for the CDR3: TGTGCCAGCTCACCTTCCGGGACACTAAGAACAGATACGCAGTATTTT. The chain has TRBV18 and TRBJ2-3; possible D gene TRBD1, 6 bases. The CDR3 is 16 residues long. CDR1 is KGHSH, CDR2 LQKENI, per germline. Deletions cut 3 bases from V and 3 bases from J, with 16 bases between.